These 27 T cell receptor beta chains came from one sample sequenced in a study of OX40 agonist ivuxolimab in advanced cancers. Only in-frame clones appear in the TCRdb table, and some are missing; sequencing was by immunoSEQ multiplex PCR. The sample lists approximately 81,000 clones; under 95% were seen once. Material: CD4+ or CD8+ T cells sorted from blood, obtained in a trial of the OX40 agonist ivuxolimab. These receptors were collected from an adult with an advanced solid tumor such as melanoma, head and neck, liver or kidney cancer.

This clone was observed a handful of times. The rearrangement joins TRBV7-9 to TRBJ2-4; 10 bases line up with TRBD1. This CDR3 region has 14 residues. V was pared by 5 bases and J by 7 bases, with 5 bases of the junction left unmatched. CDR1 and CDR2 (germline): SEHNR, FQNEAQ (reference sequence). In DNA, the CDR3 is TGTGCCAGCAGCCCGGGACAGGGGCCTAACATTCAGTACTTC. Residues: CASSPGQGPNIQYF.

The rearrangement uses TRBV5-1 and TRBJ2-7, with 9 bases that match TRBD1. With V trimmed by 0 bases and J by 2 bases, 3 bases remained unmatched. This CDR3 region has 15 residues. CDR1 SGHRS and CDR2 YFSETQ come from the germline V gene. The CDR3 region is CASSLGGQGPYEQYF. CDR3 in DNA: TGCGCCAGCAGCTTGGGGGGACAGGGCCCCTACGAGCAGTACTTC. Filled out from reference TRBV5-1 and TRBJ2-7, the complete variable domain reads KAGVTQTPRYLIKTRGQQVTLSCSPISGHRSVSWYQQTPGQGLQFLFEYFSETQRNKGNFPGRFSGRQFSNSRSEMNVSTLELGDSALYLCASSLGGQGPYEQYFGPGTRLTVT.

The CDR3 nucleotides read TGTGCCAGCAGCTTACGGTCAGGGCAAGAGACCCAGTACTTC. This translates into CASSLRSGQETQYF. This chain uses TRBV7-9 with TRBJ2-5; possible D gene TRBD1, 5 bases. The CDR3 totals 14 residues. Germline V gives CDR1 SEHNR, CDR2 FQNEAQ (reference sequence). With 2 bases removed from V and 2 bases from J, the gap between germline ends came to 9 bases.

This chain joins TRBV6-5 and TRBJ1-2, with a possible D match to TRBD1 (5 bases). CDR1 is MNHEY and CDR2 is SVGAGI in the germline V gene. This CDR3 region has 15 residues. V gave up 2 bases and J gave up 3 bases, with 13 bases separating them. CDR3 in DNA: TGTGCCAGCAGTTACCACTCCCGGGACGACTATGGCTACACCTTC. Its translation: CASSYHSRDDYGYTF.

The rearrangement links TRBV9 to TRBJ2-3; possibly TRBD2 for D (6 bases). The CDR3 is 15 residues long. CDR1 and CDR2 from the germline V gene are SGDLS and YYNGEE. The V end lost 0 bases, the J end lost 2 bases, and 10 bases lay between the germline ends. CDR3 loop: CASSVAGSATDTQYF. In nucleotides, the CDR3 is TGTGCCAGCAGCGTAGCCGGGAGCGCCACAGATACGCAGTATTTT.

CDR3 region: CASRSFREFF. CDR3 nucleotides: TGTGCCAGCAGATCGTTCAGGGAGTTCTTC. This chain joins TRBV6-5 and TRBJ2-1; possibly TRBD1 for D (5 bases). This CDR3 is 10 amino acids long. The germline V gene has CDR1 MNHEY and CDR2 SVGAGI. V was trimmed by 6 bases and J by 14 bases, leaving 11 bases between them.

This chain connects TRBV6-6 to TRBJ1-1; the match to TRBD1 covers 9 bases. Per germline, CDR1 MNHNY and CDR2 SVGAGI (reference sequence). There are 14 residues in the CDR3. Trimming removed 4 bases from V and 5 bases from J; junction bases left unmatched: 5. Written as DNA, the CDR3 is TGTGCCAGCAGTTCCGGGACAGGGTGGACTGAAGCTTTCTTT. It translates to CASSSGTGWTEAFF.

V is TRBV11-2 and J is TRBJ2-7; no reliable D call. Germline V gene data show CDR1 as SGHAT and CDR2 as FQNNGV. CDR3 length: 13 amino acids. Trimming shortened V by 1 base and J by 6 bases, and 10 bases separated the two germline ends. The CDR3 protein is CASSLGAATEQYF. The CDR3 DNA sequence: TGTGCCAGCAGCTTAGGGGCAGCTACCGAGCAGTACTTC. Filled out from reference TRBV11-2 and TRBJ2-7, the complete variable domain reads EAGVAQSPRYKIIEKRQSVAFWCNPISGHATLYWYQQILGQGPKLLIQFQNNGVVDDSQLPKDRFSAERLKGVDSTLKIQPAKLEDSAVYLCASSLGAATEQYFGPGTRLTVT.

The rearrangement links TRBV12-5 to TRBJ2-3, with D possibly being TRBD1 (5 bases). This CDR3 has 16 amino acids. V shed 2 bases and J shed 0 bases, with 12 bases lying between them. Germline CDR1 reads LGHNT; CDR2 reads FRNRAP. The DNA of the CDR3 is TGTGCTAGTGGTTTGATGGCCAGGACAAGCACAGATACGCAGTATTTT. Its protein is CASGLMARTSTDTQYF.

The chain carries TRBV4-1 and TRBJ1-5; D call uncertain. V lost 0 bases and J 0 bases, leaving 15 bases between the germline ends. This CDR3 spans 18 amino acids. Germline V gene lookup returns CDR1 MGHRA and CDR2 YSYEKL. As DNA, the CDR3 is TGCGCCAGCAGCCAAGATCCCATCCCGGGAGGTAGCAATCAGCCCCAGCATTTT. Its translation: CASSQDPIPGGSNQPQHF.

The CDR3 here is CASSQDEGLGTEAFF. The DNA of the CDR3 is TGCGCCAGCAGCCAAGATGAGGGGCTGGGCACTGAAGCTTTCTTT. The chain couples TRBV4-3 to TRBJ1-1, with D possibly matching TRBD1 (5 bases). CDR3 size: 15 residues. V was trimmed by 0 bases and J by 4 bases, leaving 12 bases between them. Germline loops: CDR1 LGHNA, CDR2 YSLEER.

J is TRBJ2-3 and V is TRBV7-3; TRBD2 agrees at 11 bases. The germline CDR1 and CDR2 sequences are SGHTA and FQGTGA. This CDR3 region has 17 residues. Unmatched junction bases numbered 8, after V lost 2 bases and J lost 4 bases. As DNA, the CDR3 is TGTGCCAGCAGCTTAGGGCTAGCGGGAGGTTGGGCAGATACGCAGTATTTT. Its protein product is CASSLGLAGGWADTQYF.

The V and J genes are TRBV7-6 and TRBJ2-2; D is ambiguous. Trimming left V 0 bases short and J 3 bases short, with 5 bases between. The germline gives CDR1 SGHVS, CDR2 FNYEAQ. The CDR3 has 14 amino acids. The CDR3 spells CASSLAEDTGELFF. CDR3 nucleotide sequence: TGTGCCAGCAGCTTAGCGGAAGACACCGGGGAGCTGTTTTTT. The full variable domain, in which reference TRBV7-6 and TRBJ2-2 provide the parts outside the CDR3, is GAGVSQSPRYKVTKRGQDVALRCDPISGHVSLYWYRQALGQGPEFLTYFNYEAQQDKSGLPNDRFSAERPEGSISTLTIQRTEQRDSAMYRCASSLAEDTGELFFGEGSRLTVL.

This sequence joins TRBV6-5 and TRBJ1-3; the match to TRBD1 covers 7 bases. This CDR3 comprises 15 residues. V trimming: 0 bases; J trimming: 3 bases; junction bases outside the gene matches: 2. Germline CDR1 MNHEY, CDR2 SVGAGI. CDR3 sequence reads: CASSYSAGGGNTIYF. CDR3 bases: TGTGCCAGCAGTTACTCTGCAGGGGGTGGAAACACCATATATTTT.

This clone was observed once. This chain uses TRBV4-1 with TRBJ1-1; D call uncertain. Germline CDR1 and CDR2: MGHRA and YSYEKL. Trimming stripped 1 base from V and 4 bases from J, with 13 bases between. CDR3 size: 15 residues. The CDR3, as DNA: TGCGCCAGCAGCCAAGGGTCCCCGATGAGCACTGAAGCTTTCTTT. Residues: CASSQGSPMSTEAFF.

Here the CDR3 DNA reads TGTGCCAGCAGCTCCCGGGACAGGGAACGCTATGGCTACACCTTC. Protein: CASSSRDRERYGYTF. V is TRBV7-8 and J is TRBJ1-2; 9 bases fit TRBD1. This CDR3 is built from 15 residues. Germline CDR1 is SGHVS and CDR2 is FQNEAQ. The junction had 7 bases not matched to a gene; V was cut back by 4 bases and J by 4 bases.

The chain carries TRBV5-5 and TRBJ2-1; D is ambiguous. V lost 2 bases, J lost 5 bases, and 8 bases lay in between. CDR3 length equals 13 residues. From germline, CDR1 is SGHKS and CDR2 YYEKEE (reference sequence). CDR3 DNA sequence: TGTGCCAGCAGCTTTTTACTAAACAATGAGCAGTTCTTC. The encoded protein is CASSFLLNNEQFF.

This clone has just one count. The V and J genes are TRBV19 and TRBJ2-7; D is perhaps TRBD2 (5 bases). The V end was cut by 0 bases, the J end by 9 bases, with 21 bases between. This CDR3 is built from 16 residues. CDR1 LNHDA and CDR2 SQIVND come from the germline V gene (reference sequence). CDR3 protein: CASSIDDGLSTRRQYF. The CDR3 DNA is TGTGCCAGTAGTATAGATGATGGCTTGAGCACTAGACGGCAGTACTTC. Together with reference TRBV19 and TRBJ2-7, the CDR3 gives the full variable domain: DGGITQSPKYLFRKEGQNVTLSCEQNLNHDAMYWYRQDPGQGLRLIYYSQIVNDFQKGDIAEGYSVSREKKESFPLTVTSAQKNPTAFYLCASSIDDGLSTRRQYFGPGTRLTVT.

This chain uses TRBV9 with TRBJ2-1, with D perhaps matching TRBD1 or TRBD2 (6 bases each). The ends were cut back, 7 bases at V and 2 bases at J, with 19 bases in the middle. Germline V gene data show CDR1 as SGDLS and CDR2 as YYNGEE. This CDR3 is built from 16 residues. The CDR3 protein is CASAYRSGAAYNEQFF. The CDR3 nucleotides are TGTGCCAGCGCCTATAGGTCGGGGGCCGCCTACAATGAGCAGTTCTTC.

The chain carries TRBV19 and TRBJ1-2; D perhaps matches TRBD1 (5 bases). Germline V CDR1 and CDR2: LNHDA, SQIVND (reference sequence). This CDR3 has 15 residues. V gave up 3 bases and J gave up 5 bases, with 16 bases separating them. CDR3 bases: TGTGCCAGTAGTATGGGAAGGGGTTCATGGTATGGCTACACCTTC. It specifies CASSMGRGSWYGYTF.

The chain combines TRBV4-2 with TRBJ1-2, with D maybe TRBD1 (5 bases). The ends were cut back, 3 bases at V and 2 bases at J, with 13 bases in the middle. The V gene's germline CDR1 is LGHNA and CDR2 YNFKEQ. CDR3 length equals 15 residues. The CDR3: CASSHLLDKNYGYTF. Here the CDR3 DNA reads TGTGCCAGCAGCCATCTACTGGACAAAAACTATGGCTACACCTTC.

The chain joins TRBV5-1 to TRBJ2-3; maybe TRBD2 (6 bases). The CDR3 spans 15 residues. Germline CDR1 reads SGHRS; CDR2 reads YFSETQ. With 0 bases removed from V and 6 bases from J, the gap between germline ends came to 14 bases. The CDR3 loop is CASSLAGTPEDTQYF. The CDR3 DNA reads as TGCGCCAGCAGCTTGGCGGGGACTCCCGAGGATACGCAGTATTTT.

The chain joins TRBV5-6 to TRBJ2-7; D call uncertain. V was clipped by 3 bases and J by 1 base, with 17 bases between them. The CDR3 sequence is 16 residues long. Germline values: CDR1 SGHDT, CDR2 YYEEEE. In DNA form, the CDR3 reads TGTGCCAGCAGCTGGACGGGCTTTGCGTCTTCCTACGAGCAGTACTTC. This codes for CASSWTGFASSYEQYF. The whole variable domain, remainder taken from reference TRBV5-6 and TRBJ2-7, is DAGVTQSPTHLIKTRGQQVTLRCSPKSGHDTVSWYQQALGQGPQFIFQYYEEEERQRGNFPDRFSGHQFPNYSSELNVNALLLGDSALYLCASSWTGFASSYEQYFGPGTRLTVT.

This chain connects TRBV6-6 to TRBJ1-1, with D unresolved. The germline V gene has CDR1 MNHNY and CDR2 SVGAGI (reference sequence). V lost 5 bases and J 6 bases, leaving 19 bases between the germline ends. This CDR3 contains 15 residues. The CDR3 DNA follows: TGTGCCAGCAGTCATCTCATGATTCTGGCAGCTGAAGCTTTCTTT. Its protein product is CASSHLMILAAEAFF.

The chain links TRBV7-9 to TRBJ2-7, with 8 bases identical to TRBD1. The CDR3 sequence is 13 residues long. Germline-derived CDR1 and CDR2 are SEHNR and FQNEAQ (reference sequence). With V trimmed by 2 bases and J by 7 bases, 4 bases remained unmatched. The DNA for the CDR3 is TGTGCCAGCAGCTTACAGGGGGCAGGAGAGCAGTACTTC. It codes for CASSLQGAGEQYF. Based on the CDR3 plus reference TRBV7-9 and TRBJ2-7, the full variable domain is DTGVSQNPRHKITKRGQNVTFRCDPISEHNRLYWYRQTLGQGPEFLTYFQNEAQLEKSRLLSDRFSAERPKGSFSTLEIQRTEQGDSAMYLCASSLQGAGEQYFGPGTRLTVT.

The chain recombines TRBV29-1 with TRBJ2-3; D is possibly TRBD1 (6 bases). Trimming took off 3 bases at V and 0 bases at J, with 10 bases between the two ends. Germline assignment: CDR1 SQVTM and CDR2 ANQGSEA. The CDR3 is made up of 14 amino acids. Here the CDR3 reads CSVEGHYSTDTQYF. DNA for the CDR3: TGCAGCGTTGAGGGACACTATAGCACAGATACGCAGTATTTT.

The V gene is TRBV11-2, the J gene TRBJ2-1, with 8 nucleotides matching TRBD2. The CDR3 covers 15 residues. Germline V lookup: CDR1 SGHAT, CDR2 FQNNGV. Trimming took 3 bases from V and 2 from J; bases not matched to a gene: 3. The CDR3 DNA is TGTGCCAGCAGCTTCGGAGCGGGGGCCTACAATGAGCAGTTCTTC. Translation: CASSFGAGAYNEQFF. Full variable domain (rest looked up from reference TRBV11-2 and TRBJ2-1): EAGVAQSPRYKIIEKRQSVAFWCNPISGHATLYWYQQILGQGPKLLIQFQNNGVVDDSQLPKDRFSAERLKGVDSTLKIQPAKLEDSAVYLCASSFGAGAYNEQFFGPGTRLTVL.